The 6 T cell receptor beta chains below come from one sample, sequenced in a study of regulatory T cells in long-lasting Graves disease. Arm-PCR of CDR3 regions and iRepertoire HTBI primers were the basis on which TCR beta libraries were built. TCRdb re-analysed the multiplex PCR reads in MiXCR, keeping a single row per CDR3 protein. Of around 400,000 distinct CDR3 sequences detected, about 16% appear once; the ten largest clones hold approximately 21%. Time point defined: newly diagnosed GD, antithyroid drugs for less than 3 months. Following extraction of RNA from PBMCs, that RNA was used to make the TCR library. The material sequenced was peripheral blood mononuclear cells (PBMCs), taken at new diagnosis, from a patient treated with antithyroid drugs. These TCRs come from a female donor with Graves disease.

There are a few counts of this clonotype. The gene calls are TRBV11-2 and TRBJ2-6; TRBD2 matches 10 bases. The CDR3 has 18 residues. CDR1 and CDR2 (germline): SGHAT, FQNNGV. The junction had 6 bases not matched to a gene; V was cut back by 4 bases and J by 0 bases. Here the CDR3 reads CASSYRLAGLSGANVLTF. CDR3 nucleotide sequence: TGTGCCAGCAGCTACAGACTAGCGGGCCTCTCTGGGGCCAACGTCCTGACTTTC.

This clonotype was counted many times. CDR3 bases: TGCGCCAGCAGCCAAAGGGACAGGGGGATTTATGGCTACACCTTC. The encoded protein is CASSQRDRGIYGYTF. The chain employs TRBV4-1 and TRBJ1-2; 11 nucleotides match TRBD1. V dropped 2 bases and J dropped 5; count of bases not matched to a gene: 4. CDR1 is MGHRA and CDR2 is YSYEKL in the germline V gene. The CDR3 extends over 15 amino acids.

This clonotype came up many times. The CDR3 here is CASSPSDTEAFF. In DNA form, the CDR3 reads TGTGCCAGCAGTCCCTCGGACACTGAAGCTTTCTTT. The chain has TRBV9 and TRBJ1-1; D call uncertain. From germline, CDR1 is SGDLS and CDR2 YYNGEE. V was cut by 5 bases and J by 3 bases, with 8 bases left in between. The CDR3 has 12 amino acids.

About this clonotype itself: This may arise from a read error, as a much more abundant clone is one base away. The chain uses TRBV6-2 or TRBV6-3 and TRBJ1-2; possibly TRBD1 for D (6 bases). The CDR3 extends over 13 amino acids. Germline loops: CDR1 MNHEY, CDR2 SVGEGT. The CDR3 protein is CGSRDTGNYGYTF. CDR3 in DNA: TGTGGCAGCAGAGATACAGGGAACTATGGCTACACCTTC.

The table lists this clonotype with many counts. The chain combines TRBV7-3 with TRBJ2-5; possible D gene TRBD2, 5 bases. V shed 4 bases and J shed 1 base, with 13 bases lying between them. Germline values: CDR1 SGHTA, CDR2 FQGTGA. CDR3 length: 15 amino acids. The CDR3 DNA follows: TGTGCCAGCAGCTCCTCGGGTGGGAGCCAAGAGACCCAGTACTTC. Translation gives CASSSSGGSQETQYF.

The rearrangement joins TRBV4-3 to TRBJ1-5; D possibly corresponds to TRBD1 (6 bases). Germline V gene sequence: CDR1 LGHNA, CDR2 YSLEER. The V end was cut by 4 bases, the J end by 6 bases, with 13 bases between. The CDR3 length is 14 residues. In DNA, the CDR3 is TGCGCCAGCAGCCCAGGGACATTGGGTCAGCCCCAGCATTTT. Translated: CASSPGTLGQPQHF.